The clone carrying this T cell receptor beta chain was seen a few times. Its target is unknown. The record originates from a study of T cell repertoires in cytomegalovirus infection. One entry per CDR3 protein, called by TCRdb with MiXCR from the reads. The sample includes approximately 470,000 distinct CDR3 sequences, 40% to 50% of them seen just once. The specimen comprised cultured PBMCs, sampled from culture after CMV antigen stimulation. The sequence was collected from a human donor in good health (CMV status not recorded). Some clones in this sample may be carry-over from other donors' samples.

The CDR3 nucleotides are TGTGCCACCAGCGGACCGTTTTATGGCTACACCTTC. Its translation: CATSGPFYGYTF. V usage is TRBV24-1 and J usage is TRBJ1-2; D gene ambiguous. V was clipped by 7 bases and J by 5 bases, with 10 bases between them. This CDR3 has 12 residues. The V gene's germline CDR1 is KGHDR and CDR2 SFDVKD.